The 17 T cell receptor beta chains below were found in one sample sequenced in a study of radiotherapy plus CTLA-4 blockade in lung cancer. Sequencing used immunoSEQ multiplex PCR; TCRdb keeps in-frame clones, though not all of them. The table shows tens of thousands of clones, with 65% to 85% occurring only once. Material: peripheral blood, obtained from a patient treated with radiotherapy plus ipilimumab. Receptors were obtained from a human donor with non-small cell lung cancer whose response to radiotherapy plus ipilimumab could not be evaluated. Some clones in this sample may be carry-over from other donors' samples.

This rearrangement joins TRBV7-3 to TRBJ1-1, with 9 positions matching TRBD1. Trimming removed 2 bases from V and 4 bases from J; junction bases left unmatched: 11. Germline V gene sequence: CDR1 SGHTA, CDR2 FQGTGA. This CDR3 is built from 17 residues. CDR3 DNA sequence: TGTGCCAGCAGCTTAGCGGTTACGGGACAGGGTTTCACTGAAGCTTTCTTT. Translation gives CASSLAVTGQGFTEAFF.

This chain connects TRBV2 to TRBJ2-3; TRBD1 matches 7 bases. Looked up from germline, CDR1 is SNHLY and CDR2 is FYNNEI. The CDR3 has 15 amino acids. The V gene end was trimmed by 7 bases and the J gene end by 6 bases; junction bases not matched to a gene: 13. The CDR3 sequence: CASTPRAGGGDTQYF. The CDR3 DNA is TGTGCCAGCACCCCAAGGGCAGGGGGTGGGGATACGCAGTATTTT.

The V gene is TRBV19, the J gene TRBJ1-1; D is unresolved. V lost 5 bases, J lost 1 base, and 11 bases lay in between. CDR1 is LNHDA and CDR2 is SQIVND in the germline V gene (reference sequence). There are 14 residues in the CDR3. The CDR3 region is CASSPADSNTEAFF. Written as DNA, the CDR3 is TGTGCCAGTAGTCCGGCTGACTCGAACACTGAAGCTTTCTTT.

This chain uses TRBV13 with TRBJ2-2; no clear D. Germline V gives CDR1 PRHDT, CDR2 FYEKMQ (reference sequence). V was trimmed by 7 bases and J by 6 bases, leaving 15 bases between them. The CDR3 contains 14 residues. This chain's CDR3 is CASNRGPYAGELFF. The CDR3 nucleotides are TGTGCCAGCAATAGAGGCCCTTACGCCGGGGAGCTGTTTTTT. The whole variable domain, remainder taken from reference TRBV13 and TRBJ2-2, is AAGVIQSPRHLIKEKRETATLKCYPIPRHDTVYWYQQGPGQDPQFLISFYEKMQSDKGSIPDRFSAQQFSDYHSELNMSSLELGDSALYFCASNRGPYAGELFFGEGSRLTVL.

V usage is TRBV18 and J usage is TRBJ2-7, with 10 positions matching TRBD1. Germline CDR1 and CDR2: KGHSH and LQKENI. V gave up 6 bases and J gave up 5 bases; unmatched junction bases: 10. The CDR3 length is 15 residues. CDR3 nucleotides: TGTGCCAGCTCTCGCTCGACAGGGGGCTTGGACGAGCAGTACTTC. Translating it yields CASSRSTGGLDEQYF.

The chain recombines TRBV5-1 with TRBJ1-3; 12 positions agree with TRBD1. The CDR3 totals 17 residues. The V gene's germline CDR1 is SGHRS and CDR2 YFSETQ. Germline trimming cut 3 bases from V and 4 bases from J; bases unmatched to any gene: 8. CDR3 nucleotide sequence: TGCGCCAGCAGCTCCGGGACAGGGGGCTCGTACGGAAACACCATATATTTT. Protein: CASSSGTGGSYGNTIYF.

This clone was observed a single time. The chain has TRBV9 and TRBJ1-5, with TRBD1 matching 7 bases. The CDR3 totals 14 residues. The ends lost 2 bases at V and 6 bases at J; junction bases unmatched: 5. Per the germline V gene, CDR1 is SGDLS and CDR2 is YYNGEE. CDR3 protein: CASSVEGGGQPQHF. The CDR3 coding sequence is TGTGCCAGCAGCGTTGAAGGGGGCGGTCAGCCCCAGCATTTT.

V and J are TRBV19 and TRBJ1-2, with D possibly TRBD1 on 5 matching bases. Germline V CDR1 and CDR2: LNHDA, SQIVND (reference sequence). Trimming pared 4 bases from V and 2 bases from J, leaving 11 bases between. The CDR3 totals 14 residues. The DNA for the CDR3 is TGTGCCAGTAGTACCCACAGGTTAAACTATGGCTACACCTTC. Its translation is CASSTHRLNYGYTF.

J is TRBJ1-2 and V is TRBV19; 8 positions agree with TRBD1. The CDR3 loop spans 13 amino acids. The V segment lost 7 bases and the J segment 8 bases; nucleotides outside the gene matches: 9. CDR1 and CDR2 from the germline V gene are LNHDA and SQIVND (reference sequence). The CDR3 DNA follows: TGTGCCAGTACGGACAGGGCGTCTGGAGGCTACACCTTC. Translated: CASTDRASGGYTF. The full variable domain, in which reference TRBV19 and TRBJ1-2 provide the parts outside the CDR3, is DGGITQSPKYLFRKEGQNVTLSCEQNLNHDAMYWYRQDPGQGLRLIYYSQIVNDFQKGDIAEGYSVSREKKESFPLTVTSAQKNPTAFYLCASTDRASGGYTFGSGTRLTVV.

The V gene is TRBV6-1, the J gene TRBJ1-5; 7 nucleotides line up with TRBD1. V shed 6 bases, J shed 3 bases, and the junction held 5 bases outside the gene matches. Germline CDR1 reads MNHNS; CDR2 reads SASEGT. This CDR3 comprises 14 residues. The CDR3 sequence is CASRTGPYNQPQHF. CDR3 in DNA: TGTGCCAGCAGGACAGGGCCTTACAATCAGCCCCAGCATTTT.

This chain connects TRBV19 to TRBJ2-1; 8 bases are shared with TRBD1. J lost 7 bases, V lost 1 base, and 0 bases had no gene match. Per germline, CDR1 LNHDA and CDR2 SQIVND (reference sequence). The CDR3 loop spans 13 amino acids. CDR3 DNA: TGTGCCAGTAGTATAGGACAGGGGAATGAGCAGTTCTTC. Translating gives CASSIGQGNEQFF.

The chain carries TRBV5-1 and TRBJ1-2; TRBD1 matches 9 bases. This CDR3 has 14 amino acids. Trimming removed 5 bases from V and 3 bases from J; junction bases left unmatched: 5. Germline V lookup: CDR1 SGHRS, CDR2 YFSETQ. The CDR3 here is CASRLDRGDYGYTF. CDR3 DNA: TGCGCCAGCAGACTAGACAGGGGGGACTATGGCTACACCTTC.

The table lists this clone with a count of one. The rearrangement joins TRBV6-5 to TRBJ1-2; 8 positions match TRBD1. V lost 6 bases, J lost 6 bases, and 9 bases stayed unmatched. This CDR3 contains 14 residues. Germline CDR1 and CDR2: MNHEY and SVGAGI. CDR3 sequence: CASSAGTGGNGYTF. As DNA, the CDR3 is TGTGCCAGCAGCGCCGGAACAGGGGGGAATGGCTACACCTTC.

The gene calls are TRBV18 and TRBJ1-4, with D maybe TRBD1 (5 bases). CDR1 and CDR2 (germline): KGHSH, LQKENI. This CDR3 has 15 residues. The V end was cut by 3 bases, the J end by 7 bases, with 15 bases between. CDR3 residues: CASSPMGLQLEKLFF. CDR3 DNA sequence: TGTGCCAGCTCACCTATGGGACTGCAGCTTGAAAAACTGTTTTTT.

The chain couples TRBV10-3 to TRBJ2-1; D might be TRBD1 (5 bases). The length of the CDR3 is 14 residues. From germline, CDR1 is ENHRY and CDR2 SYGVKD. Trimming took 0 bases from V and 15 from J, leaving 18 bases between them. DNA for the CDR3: TGTGCCATCAGTGAGTCGTTAGGGGCCAAGATACGGTTCTTC. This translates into CAISESLGAKIRFF.

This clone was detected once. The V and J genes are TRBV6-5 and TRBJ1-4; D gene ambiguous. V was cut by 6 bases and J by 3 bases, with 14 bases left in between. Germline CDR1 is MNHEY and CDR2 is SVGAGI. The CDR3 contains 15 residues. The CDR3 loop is CASSLRGVPNEKLFF. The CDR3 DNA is TGTGCCAGCAGCCTCCGGGGTGTCCCTAATGAAAAACTGTTTTTT.

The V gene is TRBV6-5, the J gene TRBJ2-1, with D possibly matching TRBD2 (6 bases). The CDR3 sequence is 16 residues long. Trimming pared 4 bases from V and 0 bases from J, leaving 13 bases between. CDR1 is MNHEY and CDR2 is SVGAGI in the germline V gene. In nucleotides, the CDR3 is TGTGCCAGCAGTTTAGGACTGCGGGACTCCTACAATGAGCAGTTCTTC. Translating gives CASSLGLRDSYNEQFF.